The 6 T cell receptor beta chains in this list originate from one sample, sequenced in a study of T cells in Graves' hyperthyroidism and ophthalmopathy (dated by TCRdb to 2018 to 2020). Receptor amplification or capture employed multiplex PCR. Data came from an Illumina HiSeq 2000. Amplification of TCR beta CDR3 regions was carried out from RNA transcripts. The first round of RT-PCR for the TCR CDR3 was performed with the HTBI primer set and the Qiagen OneStep RT-PCR kit. The public reads were reprocessed in TCRdb via fastp at Q25 and MiXCR, keeping in-frame beta chains. Here each entry gathers all rows of one CDR3 protein and keeps the most common genes and DNA. The sample table shows about 840,000 distinct CDR3 sequences, and roughly 37% are seen once. 7% to 10% of the sample is held by the ten biggest clonotypes. Sequencing input: blood. The receptors were gathered from a man aged 18 to 30 with Graves' hyperthyroidism.

This clonotype was observed at least ten times. This chain links TRBV20-1 with TRBJ1-2; the D is unclear. The CDR3 runs to 12 residues. CDR1 DFQATT and CDR2 SNEGSKA come from the germline V gene (reference sequence). V lost 5 bases, J lost 4 bases, and 11 bases lay in between. The CDR3 DNA reads TGCAGTGCTGACACAGTGGTCTATGGCTACACCTTC. Translation gives CSADTVVYGYTF.

V and J are TRBV29-1 and TRBJ2-7, with 8 bases lining up with TRBD1. The germline V gene encodes CDR1 SQVTM and CDR2 ANQGSEA. The CDR3 runs to 12 residues. The trim removed 8 bases at V and 6 bases at J, leaving 9 bases unmatched. The CDR3 nucleotides are TGCAGCCGACTACAGGGGGTGGCCGAGCAGTACTTC. This gives the protein CSRLQGVAEQYF.

This clonotype has only a few counts. This chain uses TRBV12-3 or TRBV12-4 with TRBJ1-1, with TRBD1 matching 8 bases. The CDR3 is 16 residues long. J lost 1 base, V lost 5 bases, and 9 bases had no gene match. As DNA, the CDR3 is TGTGCCAGCAGTCCATTCCGGGACAGGCGGAACACTGAAGCTTTCTTT. Residues: CASSPFRDRRNTEAFF.

This clonotype was seen many times. The V and J genes are TRBV20-1 and TRBJ2-6, with a possible D match to TRBD1 (6 bases). Trimming cost V 5 bases and J 2 bases, with 13 bases left between them. CDR1 is DFQATT and CDR2 is SNEGSKA in the germline V gene (reference sequence). CDR3 length: 15 residues. CDR3: CSADRLGAGANVLTF. The DNA for the CDR3 is TGCAGTGCTGACAGGTTAGGCGCTGGGGCCAACGTCCTGACTTTC.

J is TRBJ1-2 and V is TRBV2; weak D call: TRBD1 (6 bases). The CDR3 loop spans 12 amino acids. Germline values: CDR1 SNHLY, CDR2 FYNNEI. Trimming left V 11 bases short and J 8 bases short, with 18 bases between. The CDR3 here is CADGGGRDGYTF. CDR3 nucleotide sequence: TGTGCCGACGGAGGGGGGCGGGACGGCTACACCTTC.

This clonotype was observed at least ten times. It may be a read error: a sequence one base away is much more abundant. The chain links TRBV14 to TRBJ1-1; no definite D call. This CDR3 comprises 13 residues. CDR1 SGHDN and CDR2 FVKESK come from the germline V gene. The V end lost 6 bases, the J end lost 1 base, and 9 bases lay between the germline ends. CDR3 region: CASSQWANTEAFF. The CDR3, as DNA: TGTGCCAGCAGTCAGTGGGCGAACACTGAAGCTTTCTTT.